Included here is one T cell receptor beta chain sequence, with context. This entry belongs to a study of blood T cell repertoires in COVID-19. At the level of the study: The samples span acute and convalescent COVID-19 from the United States, Italy and Spain. Sample material is recorded as cDNA or gDNA derived from T cells, B-cell-depleted T cells, or PBMCs.

The CDR3 runs to 13 residues. Trimming left V 3 bases short and J 5 bases short, with 13 bases between. CDR1 SQVTM and CDR2 ANQGSEA come from the germline V gene. Authors' processing steps: Reference gene primer amplification gave estimated nucleated cell counts. The protocol was immunoSEQ multiplex PCR, while the TCRdb copy is restricted to in-frame clones and leaves out a portion. V, J and clone size reflect that table, while D and trimming were determined from the DNA. The sample includes hundreds of thousands of clones, roughly four fifths of them seen just once. The rearrangement uses TRBV29-1 and TRBJ1-1, with D possibly matching TRBD1 (5 bases). What was sequenced was peripheral blood. This receptor was identified in an elderly man with acute or convalescent COVID-19. The CDR3 sequence is CSVDGQGGTEAFF. The DNA for the CDR3 is TGCAGCGTTGATGGGCAGGGAGGAACTGAAGCTTTCTTT.